This is a list of T cell receptor beta chains from one sample in a study of CD8 T cells in ankylosing spondylitis. TCRdb reprocessed the 5' RACE reads via MiXCR and lists one record per CDR3 protein. Among a few hundred thousand distinct CDR3 sequences, less than 25% were seen once, and the ten largest hold roughly 3.6%. Sequencing was performed on blood, either unsorted or a sorted T cell fraction (not recorded which). These receptors all stem from a female donor with ankylosing spondylitis or in good health (not recorded which). Both conserved end residues are part of each CDR3. The D gene is left open where the match is weak. Clone size is not always given. Where it is, it says once, few, many or a class for expanded clones.

V gene	J gene	clone size	D gene	CDR3 protein	CDR3 DNA
TRBV5-6	TRBJ2-7	NA	NA	CASSLLDRIDSSYEQYF	TGTGCCAGCAGCTTACTCGACCGAATCGACAGCTCCTACGAGCAGTACTTC
TRBV10-3	TRBJ2-1	few	NA	CAISESDSPGNEQFF	TGTGCCATCAGTGAGTCGGACAGTCCTGGGAATGAGCAGTTCTTC
TRBV3-1	TRBJ1-3	NA	NA	CASSRGLISGNTIYF	TGTGCCAGCAGCCGGGGGCTAATCTCTGGAAACACCATATATTTT
TRBV7-6	TRBJ1-4	NA	TRBD1	CASSSAGTGGEKLFF	TGTGCCAGCAGCTCAGCCGGGACAGGGGGCGAAAAACTGTTTTTT
TRBV2	TRBJ2-1	NA	NA	CASTGTINEQFF	TGTGCCAGCACTGGGACCATCAATGAGCAGTTCTTC
TRBV12-3/TRBV12-4	TRBJ2-2	NA	NA	CASSPGGRRTGELFF	TGTGCCAGCAGTCCCGGGGGCCGGCGCACCGGGGAGCTGTTTTTT
TRBV12-3/TRBV12-4	TRBJ1-2	many	TRBD1	CASSLGQGAFGYTF	TGTGCCAGCAGTTTAGGACAGGGGGCATTTGGCTACACCTTC
TRBV24-1	TRBJ2-1	NA	NA	CATSGRQSSYNEQFF	TGTGCCACCAGTGGCAGGCAGAGCTCCTACAATGAGCAGTTCTTC
TRBV5-4	TRBJ2-1	few	TRBD2	CASSLATSVSYNEQFF	TGTGCCAGCAGCTTGGCCACTAGCGTCTCCTACAATGAGCAGTTCTTC
TRBV20-1	TRBJ2-3	NA	TRBD2	CSANDISGRIWDTQYF	TGCAGTGCTAATGACATTAGCGGGAGGATCTGGGATACGCAGTATTTT
TRBV6-6	TRBJ1-1	few	NA	CASSYKVGAGTEAFF	TGTGCCAGCAGTTATAAAGTTGGGGCGGGGACTGAAGCTTTCTTT
TRBV20-1	TRBJ2-7	few	TRBD2	CSARVQGPISGRLNYEQYF	TGCAGTGCTAGGGTCCAGGGTCCGATTAGCGGGAGGCTTAACTACGAGCAGTACTTC
TRBV29-1	TRBJ2-3	many	NA	CSVEGAGTDTQYF	TGCAGCGTTGAGGGAGCGGGCACAGATACGCAGTATTTT
TRBV24-1	TRBJ2-3	NA	NA	CATSEGPDTQYF	TGTGCCACCAGTGAGGGGCCAGATACGCAGTATTTT
TRBV20-1	TRBJ2-1	NA	NA	CSARSTGYLNEQFF	TGCAGTGCTAGATCTACAGGATATCTAAATGAGCAGTTCTTC
TRBV10-2	TRBJ1-2	NA	NA	CASSEAQKDGYTF	TGCGCCAGCAGTGAGGCGCAGAAGGATGGCTACACCTTC
TRBV10-3	TRBJ2-7	NA	TRBD1	CAISDMKGARNEQYF	TGTGCCATCAGTGATATGAAGGGGGCGCGAAACGAGCAGTACTTC
TRBV7-9	TRBJ2-1	few	NA	CASSFRVGYNEQFF	TGTGCCAGCAGCTTCCGAGTGGGGTACAATGAGCAGTTCTTC
TRBV27	TRBJ2-1	NA	NA	CASSIMTHNNEQFF	TGTGCCAGCAGTATAATGACCCATAACAATGAGCAGTTCTTC
TRBV12-3/TRBV12-4	TRBJ2-2	few	TRBD1	CASSLSTGQNTGELFF	TGTGCCAGCAGTTTATCGACAGGGCAGAACACCGGGGAGCTGTTTTTT
TRBV6-2/TRBV6-3	TRBJ2-7	few	NA	CASSYSLGQYF	TGTGCCAGCAGTTACTCGTTGGGGCAGTACTTC